This TCR beta chain comes out of a study of blood T cell repertoires in COVID-19. Study-level background: Samples representing acute and convalescent COVID-19 were sourced from the United States, Italy and Spain. PBMCs, B-cell-depleted T cells, or T cells were the source of the cDNA or gDNA that made up the material.

Source study methods: Reference gene primer amplification gave estimated nucleated cell counts. Profiling relied on immunoSEQ multiplex PCR, and the TCRdb table lists in-frame clones only, not all of them. V and J calls and clone size are copied from that table; D and trimming were computed from the DNA. The data contain roughly 290,000 clones, about 86% of them singletons. CDR3 length: 11 residues. Trimming left V 2 bases short and J 14 bases short, with 13 bases between. CDR1 is SGHNT and CDR2 is YYREEE in the germline V gene (reference sequence). The gene calls are TRBV5-4 and TRBJ1-2; no definite D call. This TCR was recovered from a woman in her twenties or thirties who had recovered from COVID-19. The sequencing input was peripheral blood. The CDR3 DNA sequence: TGTGCCAGCAGCTTTTCACACATTTCGACCTTC. Translation gives CASSFSHISTF.